This T cell receptor beta chain was identified in a study of cytomegalovirus exposure and HLA in healthy donors. Concerning this clone itself: The antigen remains unidentified.

The study's findings and limits: DRB1 showed the most TCR associations and HLA-C the fewest in a later analysis, as rates varied by HLA locus. In a later analysis, 17,000 or so TCR beta sequences were associated with HLA alleles at 0.05 false discovery rate. The Asian-associated ancestry cluster reportedly had fewer N-insertions than the approximately 610-donor mean in a later analysis.

CDR1 MNHEY and CDR2 SVGAGI come from the germline V gene. Trimming cost V 2 bases and J 6 bases, with 16 bases left between them. The CDR3 runs 15 residues. The PCR had 60 Vbeta and 13 Jbeta primers. The authors' processing: Roughly 10 million shared chains were among some 75 million unique TCR beta chains counted in a later analysis. Data came from immunoSEQ multiplex PCR; TCRdb stores just in-frame clones and leaves some out. The V and J calls and clone size were taken over from that table, and D and trimming were inferred from the DNA. The data show about 180,000 clones, with roughly 77% seen just once and about 2.1% held by the top ten.

Sequencing was done on a sample of PBMCs. The receptor was isolated from a woman aged 25 to 39 in good health and CMV-seronegative. The chain recombines TRBV6-5 with TRBJ1-2; perhaps TRBD1 as D (6 bases). CDR3 region: CASSYDGQTGNGYTF. In DNA form, the CDR3 reads TGTGCCAGCAGTTACGACGGACAGACTGGGAATGGCTACACCTTC.